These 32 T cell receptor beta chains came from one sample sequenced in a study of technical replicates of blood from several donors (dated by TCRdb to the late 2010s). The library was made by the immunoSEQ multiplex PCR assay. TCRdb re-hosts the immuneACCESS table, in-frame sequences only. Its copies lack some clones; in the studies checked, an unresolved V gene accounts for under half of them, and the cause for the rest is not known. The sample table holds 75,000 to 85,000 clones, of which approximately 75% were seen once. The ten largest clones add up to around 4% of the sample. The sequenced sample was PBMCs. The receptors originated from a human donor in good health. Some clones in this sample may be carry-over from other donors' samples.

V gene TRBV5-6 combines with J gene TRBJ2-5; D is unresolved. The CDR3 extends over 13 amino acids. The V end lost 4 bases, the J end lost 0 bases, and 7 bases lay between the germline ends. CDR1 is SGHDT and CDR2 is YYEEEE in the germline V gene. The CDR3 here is CASSQQYQETQYF. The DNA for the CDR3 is TGTGCCAGCAGCCAACAGTACCAAGAGACCCAGTACTTC.

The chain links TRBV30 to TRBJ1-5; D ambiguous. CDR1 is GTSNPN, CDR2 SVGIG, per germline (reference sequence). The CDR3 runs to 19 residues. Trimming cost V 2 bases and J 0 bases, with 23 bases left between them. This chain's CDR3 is CAWSLKVARRSYSNQPQHF. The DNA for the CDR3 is TGTGCCTGGAGTTTGAAGGTGGCCCGGAGGAGTTATAGCAATCAGCCCCAGCATTTT.

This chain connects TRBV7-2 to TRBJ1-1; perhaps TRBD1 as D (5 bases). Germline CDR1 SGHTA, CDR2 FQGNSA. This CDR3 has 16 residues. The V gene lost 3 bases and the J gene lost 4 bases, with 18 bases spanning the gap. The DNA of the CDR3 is TGTGCCAGCAGCTTGCTCCCACTTGGCAGGGTCACTGAAGCTTTCTTT. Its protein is CASSLLPLGRVTEAFF.

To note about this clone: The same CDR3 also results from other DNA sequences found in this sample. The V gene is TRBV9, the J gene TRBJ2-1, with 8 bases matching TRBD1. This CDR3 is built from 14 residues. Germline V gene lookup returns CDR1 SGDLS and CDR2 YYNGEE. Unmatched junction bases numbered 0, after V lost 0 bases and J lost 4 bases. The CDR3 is CASSVGQGYNEQFF. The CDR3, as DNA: TGTGCCAGCAGCGTAGGACAGGGGTACAATGAGCAGTTCTTC.

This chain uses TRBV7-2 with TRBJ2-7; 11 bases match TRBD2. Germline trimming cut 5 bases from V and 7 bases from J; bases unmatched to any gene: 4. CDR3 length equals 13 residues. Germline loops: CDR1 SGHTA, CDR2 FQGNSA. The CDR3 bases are TGTGCCAGCAGCCCGGGACTAGCGGTGGAGCAGTACTTC. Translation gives CASSPGLAVEQYF.

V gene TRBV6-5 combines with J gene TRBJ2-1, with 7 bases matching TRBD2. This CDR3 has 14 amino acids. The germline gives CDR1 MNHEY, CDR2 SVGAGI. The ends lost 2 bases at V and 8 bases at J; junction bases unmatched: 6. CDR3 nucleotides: TGTGCCAGCAGTTACCGAGCGAGCGGGGATGAGCAGTTCTTC. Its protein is CASSYRASGDEQFF.

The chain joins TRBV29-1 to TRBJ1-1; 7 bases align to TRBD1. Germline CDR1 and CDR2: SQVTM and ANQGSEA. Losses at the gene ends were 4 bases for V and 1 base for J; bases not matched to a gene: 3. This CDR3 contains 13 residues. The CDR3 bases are TGCAGCGTTGGGGGGGACAGGAACACTGAAGCTTTCTTT. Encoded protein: CSVGGDRNTEAFF.

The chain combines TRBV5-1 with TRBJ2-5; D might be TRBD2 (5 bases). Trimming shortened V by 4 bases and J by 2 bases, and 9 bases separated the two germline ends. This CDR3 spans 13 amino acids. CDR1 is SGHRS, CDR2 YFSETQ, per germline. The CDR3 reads CASSRAVQETQYF. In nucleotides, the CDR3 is TGCGCCAGCAGCAGAGCGGTTCAAGAGACCCAGTACTTC.

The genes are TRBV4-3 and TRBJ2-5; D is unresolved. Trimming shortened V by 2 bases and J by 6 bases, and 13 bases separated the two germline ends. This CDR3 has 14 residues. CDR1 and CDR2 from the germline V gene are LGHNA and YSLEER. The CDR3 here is CASSQNTRVKTQYF. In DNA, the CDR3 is TGCGCCAGCAGCCAAAATACCCGGGTGAAGACCCAGTACTTC.

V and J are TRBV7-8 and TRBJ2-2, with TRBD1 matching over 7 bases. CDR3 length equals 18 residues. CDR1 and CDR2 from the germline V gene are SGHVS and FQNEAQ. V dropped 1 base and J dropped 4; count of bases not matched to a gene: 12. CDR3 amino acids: CASSLEVPRGQVTGELFF. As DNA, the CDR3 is TGTGCCAGCAGCTTAGAGGTCCCCCGCGGACAGGTCACCGGGGAGCTGTTTTTT. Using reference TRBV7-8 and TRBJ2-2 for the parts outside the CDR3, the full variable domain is GAGVSQSPRYKVAKRGQDVALRCDPISGHVSLFWYQQALGQGPEFLTYFQNEAQLDKSGLPSDRFFAERPEGSVSTLKIQRTQQEDSAVYLCASSLEVPRGQVTGELFFGEGSRLTVL.

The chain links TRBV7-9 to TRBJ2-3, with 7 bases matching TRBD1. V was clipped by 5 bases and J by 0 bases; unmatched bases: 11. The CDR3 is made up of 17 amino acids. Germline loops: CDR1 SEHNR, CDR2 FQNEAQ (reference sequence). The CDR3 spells CASSPRDRKISTDTQYF. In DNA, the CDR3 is TGTGCCAGCAGCCCTAGGGACAGAAAAATTAGCACAGATACGCAGTATTTT. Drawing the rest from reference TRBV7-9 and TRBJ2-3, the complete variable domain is DTGVSQNPRHKITKRGQNVTFRCDPISEHNRLYWYRQTLGQGPEFLTYFQNEAQLEKSRLLSDRFSAERPKGSFSTLEIQRTEQGDSAMYLCASSPRDRKISTDTQYFGPGTRLTVL.

The CDR3 DNA reads TGTGCCAGCAGCCTAACTAGCGGGGGTTTCTCCTACAATGAGCAGTTCTTC. Protein sequence: CASSLTSGGFSYNEQFF. The chain has TRBV9 and TRBJ2-1; the match to TRBD2 covers 11 bases. Losses at the gene ends were 4 bases for V and 0 bases for J; bases not matched to a gene: 6. Germline V gives CDR1 SGDLS, CDR2 YYNGEE. CDR3 size: 17 residues.

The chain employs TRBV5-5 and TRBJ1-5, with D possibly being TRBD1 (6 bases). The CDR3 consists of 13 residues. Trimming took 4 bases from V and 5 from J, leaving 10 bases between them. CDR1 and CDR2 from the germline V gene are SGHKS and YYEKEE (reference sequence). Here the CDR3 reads CASSQDSYQPQHF. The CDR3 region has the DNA TGTGCCAGCAGCCAGGACAGCTATCAGCCCCAGCATTTT.

CDR3 loop: CAIGLTGELFF. CDR3 DNA: TGTGCCATCGGGCTGACCGGGGAGCTGTTTTTT. V and J are TRBV10-3 and TRBJ2-2; no reliable D call. Between the trimmed V and J ends, which lost 8 bases and 5 bases, there was a span of 6 bases. This CDR3 is built from 11 residues. Looked up from germline, CDR1 is ENHRY and CDR2 is SYGVKD.

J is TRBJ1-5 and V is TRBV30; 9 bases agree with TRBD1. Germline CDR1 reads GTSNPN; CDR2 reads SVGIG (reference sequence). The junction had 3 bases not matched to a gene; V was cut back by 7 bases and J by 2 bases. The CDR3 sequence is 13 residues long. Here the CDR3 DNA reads TGTGCCTTTCGGACAGGGGGCAATCAGCCCCAGCATTTT. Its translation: CAFRTGGNQPQHF.

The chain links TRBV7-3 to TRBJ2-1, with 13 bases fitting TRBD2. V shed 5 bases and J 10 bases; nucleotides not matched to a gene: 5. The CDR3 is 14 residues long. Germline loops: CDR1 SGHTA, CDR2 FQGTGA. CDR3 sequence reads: CASSRTSGSREQFF. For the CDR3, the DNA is TGTGCCAGCAGCAGGACTAGCGGGAGTCGCGAGCAGTTCTTC.

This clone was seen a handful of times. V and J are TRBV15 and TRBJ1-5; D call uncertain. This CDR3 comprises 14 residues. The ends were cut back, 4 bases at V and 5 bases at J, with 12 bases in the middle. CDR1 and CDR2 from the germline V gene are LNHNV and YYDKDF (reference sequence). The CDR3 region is CATSMEDGHQPQHF. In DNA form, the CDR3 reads TGTGCCACCAGCATGGAGGATGGCCATCAGCCCCAGCATTTT.

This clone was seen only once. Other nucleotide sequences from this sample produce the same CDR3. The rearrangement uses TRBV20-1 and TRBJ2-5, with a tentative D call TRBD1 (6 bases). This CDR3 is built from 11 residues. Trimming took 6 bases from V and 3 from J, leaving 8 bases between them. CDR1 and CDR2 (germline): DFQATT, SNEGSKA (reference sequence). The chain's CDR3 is CSADREETQYF. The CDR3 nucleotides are TGCAGTGCGGACAGAGAAGAGACCCAGTACTTC.

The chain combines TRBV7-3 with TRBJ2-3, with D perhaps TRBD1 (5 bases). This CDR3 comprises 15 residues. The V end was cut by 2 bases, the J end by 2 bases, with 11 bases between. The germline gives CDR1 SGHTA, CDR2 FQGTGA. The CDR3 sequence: CASSLRDSNTDTQYF. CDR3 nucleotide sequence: TGTGCCAGCAGCTTACGAGACAGCAACACAGATACGCAGTATTTT.

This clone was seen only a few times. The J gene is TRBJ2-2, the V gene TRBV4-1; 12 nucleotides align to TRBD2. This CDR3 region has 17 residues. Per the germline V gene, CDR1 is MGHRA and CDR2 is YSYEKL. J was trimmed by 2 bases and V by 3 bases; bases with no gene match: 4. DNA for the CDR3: TGCGCCAGCAGCCACGGACTAGCGGGATTAAACACCGGGGAGCTGTTTTTT. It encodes CASSHGLAGLNTGELFF.

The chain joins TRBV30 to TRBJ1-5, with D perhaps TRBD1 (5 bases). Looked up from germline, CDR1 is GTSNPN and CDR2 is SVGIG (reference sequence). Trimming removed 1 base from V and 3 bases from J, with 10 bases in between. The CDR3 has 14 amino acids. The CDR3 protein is CAWSGGGSNQPQHF. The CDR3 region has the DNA TGTGCCTGGAGTGGGGGGGGTTCCAATCAGCCCCAGCATTTT.

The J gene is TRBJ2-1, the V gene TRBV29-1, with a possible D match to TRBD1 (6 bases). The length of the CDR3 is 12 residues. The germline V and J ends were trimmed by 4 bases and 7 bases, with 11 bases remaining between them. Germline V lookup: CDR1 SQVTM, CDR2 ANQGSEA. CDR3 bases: TGCAGCGTTGCTACAGGGTCGAATGAGCAGTTCTTC. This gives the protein CSVATGSNEQFF.

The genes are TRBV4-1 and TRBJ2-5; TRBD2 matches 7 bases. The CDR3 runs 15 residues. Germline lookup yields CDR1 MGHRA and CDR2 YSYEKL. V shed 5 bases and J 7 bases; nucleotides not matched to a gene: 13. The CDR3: CASSKGVGGSWTQYF. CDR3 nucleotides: TGCGCCAGCAGCAAAGGGGTCGGGGGGTCATGGACCCAGTACTTC.

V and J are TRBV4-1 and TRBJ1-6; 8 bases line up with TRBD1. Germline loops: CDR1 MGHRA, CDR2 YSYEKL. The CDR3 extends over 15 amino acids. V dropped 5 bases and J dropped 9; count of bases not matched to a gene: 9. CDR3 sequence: CASSEVWTGTSPLHF. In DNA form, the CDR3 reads TGCGCCAGCAGCGAAGTTTGGACAGGGACTTCACCCCTCCACTTT.

CDR3 sequence: CASSLADGGTEAFF. CDR3 bases: TGCGCCAGCAGCTTGGCCGACGGCGGCACTGAAGCTTTCTTT. The J gene is TRBJ1-1, the V gene TRBV5-1; the D is unclear. CDR1 and CDR2 from the germline V gene are SGHRS and YFSETQ. The CDR3 is 14 amino acids. Trimming shortened V by 0 bases and J by 4 bases, and 10 bases separated the two germline ends.

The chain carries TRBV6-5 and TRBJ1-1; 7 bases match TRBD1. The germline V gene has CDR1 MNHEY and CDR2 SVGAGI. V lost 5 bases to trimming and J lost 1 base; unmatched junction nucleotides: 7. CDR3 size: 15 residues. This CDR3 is CASSKPGQKNTEAFF. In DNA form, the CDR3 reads TGTGCCAGCAGTAAACCGGGACAGAAGAACACTGAAGCTTTCTTT.

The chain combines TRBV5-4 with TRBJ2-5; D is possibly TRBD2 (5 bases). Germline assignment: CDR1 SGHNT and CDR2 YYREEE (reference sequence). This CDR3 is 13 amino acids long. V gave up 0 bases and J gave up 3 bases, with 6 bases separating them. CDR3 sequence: CASSLELEETQYF. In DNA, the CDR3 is TGTGCCAGCAGCTTGGAACTAGAAGAGACCCAGTACTTC.

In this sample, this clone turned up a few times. In nucleotides, the CDR3 is TGTGCCTGGAGTAACAGGGGGAACACTGAAGCTTTCTTT. Its translation is CAWSNRGNTEAFF. The chain carries TRBV30 and TRBJ1-1, with 7 bases that match TRBD1. CDR3 length: 13 amino acids. Per the germline V gene, CDR1 is GTSNPN and CDR2 is SVGIG (reference sequence). Losses at the gene ends were 2 bases for V and 1 base for J; bases not matched to a gene: 1.

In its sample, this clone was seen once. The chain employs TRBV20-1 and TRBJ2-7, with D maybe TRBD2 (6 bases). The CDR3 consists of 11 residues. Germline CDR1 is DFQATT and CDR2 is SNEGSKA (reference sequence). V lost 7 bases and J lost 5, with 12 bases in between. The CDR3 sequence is CSGRAGHEQYF. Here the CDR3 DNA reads TGCAGTGGTAGGGCGGGGCACGAGCAGTACTTC.

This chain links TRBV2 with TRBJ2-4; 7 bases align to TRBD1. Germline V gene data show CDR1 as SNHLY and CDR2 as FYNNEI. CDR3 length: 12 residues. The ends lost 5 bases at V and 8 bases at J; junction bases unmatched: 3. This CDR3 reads CASSYTGDIQYF. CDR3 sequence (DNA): TGTGCCAGCAGTTATACAGGGGACATTCAGTACTTC.

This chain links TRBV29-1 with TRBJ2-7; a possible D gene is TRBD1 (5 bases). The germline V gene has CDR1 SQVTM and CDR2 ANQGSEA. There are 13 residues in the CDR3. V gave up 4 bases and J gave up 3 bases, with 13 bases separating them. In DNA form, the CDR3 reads TGCAGCGTTGCGAAACAAGGGGACTACGAGCAGTACTTC. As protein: CSVAKQGDYEQYF.

CDR3 nucleotide sequence: TGTGCCAGCAGCGATAGCGGGAGCGGTTACACCGGGGAGCTGTTTTTT. It translates to CASSDSGSGYTGELFF. The rearrangement uses TRBV4-2 and TRBJ2-2; 9 bases line up with TRBD2. J gave up 3 bases and V 5 bases, and 7 bases lay outside the gene matches. Germline V gene sequence: CDR1 LGHNA, CDR2 YNFKEQ. CDR3 size: 16 residues.